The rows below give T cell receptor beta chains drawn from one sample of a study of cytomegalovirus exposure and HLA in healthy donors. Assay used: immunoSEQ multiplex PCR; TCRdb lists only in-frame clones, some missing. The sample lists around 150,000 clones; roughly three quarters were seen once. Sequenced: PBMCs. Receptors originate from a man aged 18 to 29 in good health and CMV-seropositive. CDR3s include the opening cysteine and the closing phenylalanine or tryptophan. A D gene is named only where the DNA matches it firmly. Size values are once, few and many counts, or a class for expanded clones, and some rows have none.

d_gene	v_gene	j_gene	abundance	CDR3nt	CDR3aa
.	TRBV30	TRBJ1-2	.	TGTGCCTGGATCCCAGATTCGGGTGGCTACACCTTC	CAWIPDSGGYTF
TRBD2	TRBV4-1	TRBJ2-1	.	TGCGCCAGCAGGGAAAGGGGTTTAGCGGGGGCTAACAATGAGCAGTTCTTC	CASRERGLAGANNEQFF
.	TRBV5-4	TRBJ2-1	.	TGTGCCAGCAGCTTGGCCGCTGGGGCCAGCTCCTACAATGAGCAGTTCTTC	CASSLAAGASSYNEQFF
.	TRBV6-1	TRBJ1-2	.	TGTGCCAGCAGTGCGGCGGGCTTTAGTTATGGCTACACCTTC	CASSAAGFSYGYTF
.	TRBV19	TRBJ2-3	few	TGTGCCAGTAGTCGGTGGAGCGATACGCAGTATTTT	CASSRWSDTQYF
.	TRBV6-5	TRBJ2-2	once	TGTGCCAGCAGTCCAGGGTCCACCGGGGAGCTGTTTTTT	CASSPGSTGELFF
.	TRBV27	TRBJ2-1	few	TGTGCCAGCAGTTTAACGACAGACTCCTACAATGAGCAGTTCTTC	CASSLTTDSYNEQFF
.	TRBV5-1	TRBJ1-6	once	TGCGCCAGCAGCTTGGCCCCCATACAGGTTAATTCACCCCTCCACTTT	CASSLAPIQVNSPLHF
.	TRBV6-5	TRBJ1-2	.	TGTGCCAGCAGTTACGGAGGGGGCTACACCTTC	CASSYGGGYTF
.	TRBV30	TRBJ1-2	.	TGTGCCTGGAGTTGGGGGGGACCTCCCTACACCTTC	CAWSWGGPPYTF
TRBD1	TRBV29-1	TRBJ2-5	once	TGCAGCGTTTCCGACAGGGTCCAAGAGACCCAGTACTTC	CSVSDRVQETQYF
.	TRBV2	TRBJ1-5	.	TGTGCCAGCAGTGAAGCGCGCGGGGGGCAGCCCCAGCATTTT	CASSEARGGQPQHF
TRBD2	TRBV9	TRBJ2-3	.	TGTGCCAGCAGCCCACCCCCCAGGGAGCGGGGAGTGAGGGATACGCAGTATTTT	CASSPPPRERGVRDTQYF
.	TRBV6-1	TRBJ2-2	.	TGTGCCAGCAGGGGGCAGGGCACCGGGGAGCTGTTTTTT	CASRGQGTGELFF
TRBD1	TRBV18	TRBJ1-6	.	TGTGCCAGCTCACCCGGGACAGGGTCCCCGAAGGCTAATTCACCCCTCCACTTT	CASSPGTGSPKANSPLHF
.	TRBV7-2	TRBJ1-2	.	TGTGCCAGCAGCCCTGACAAGAACTATGGCTACACCTTC	CASSPDKNYGYTF
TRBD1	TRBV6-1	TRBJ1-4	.	TGTGCCAGCAGTCCATGGGACAGAAAGGATGAAAAACTGTTTTTT	CASSPWDRKDEKLFF
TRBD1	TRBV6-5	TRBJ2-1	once	TGTGCCAGCAGTTACTCGACAGGGTTGCACAATGAGCAGTTCTTC	CASSYSTGLHNEQFF
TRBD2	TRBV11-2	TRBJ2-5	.	TGTGCCAGCAGCTTAGATCCGGGGGGGACCCAGTACTTC	CASSLDPGGTQYF
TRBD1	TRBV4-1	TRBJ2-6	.	TGCGCCAGCAGCCACTCACAGGGGACTGGGGCCAACGTCCTGACTTTC	CASSHSQGTGANVLTF
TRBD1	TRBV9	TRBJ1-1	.	TGTGCCAGCACCTCCGGACAGGGGACCACTGAAGCTTTCTTT	CASTSGQGTTEAFF
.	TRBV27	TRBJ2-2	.	TGTGCCAGCAGTTTCCGAGGGAACGGGGAGCTGTTTTTT	CASSFRGNGELFF
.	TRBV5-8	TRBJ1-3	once	TGTGCCAGCAGCTTGCGAGGCCTACTCTCTGGAAACACCATATATTTT	CASSLRGLLSGNTIYF
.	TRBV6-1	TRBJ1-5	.	TGTGCCAGCACCTTAGGGCAGGGGAGTCAGCCCCAGCATTTT	CASTLGQGSQPQHF
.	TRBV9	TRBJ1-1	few	TGTGCCAGCAGCGTGACTGTGAACACTGAAGCTTTCTTT	CASSVTVNTEAFF
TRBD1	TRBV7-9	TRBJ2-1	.	TGTGCCAGCAGCTTCAATCTCCGGGACAGGGGATCCTACAATGAGCAGTTCTTC	CASSFNLRDRGSYNEQFF
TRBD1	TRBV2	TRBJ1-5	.	TGTGCCAGCAGCGGGACAGGGGCTGCTCAGCCCCAGCATTTT	CASSGTGAAQPQHF
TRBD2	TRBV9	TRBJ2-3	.	TGTGCCAGCAGCTCCCTAGCGGGGGGGAACACAGATACGCAGTATTTT	CASSSLAGGNTDTQYF
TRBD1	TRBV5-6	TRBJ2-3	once	TGTGCCAGCAGCTTGGGAGGGGGCCGTTCAGATACGCAGTATTTT	CASSLGGGRSDTQYF
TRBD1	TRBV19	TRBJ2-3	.	TGTGCCAGTAGTATTCCACAGGGGACCCTGGGCACAGATACGCAGTATTTT	CASSIPQGTLGTDTQYF
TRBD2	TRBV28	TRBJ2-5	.	TGTGCCAGCCTCATAGGAGGCGGGGGGGTCCGGGAGACCCAGTACTTC	CASLIGGGGVRETQYF
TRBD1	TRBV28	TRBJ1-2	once	TGTGCCAGCAGTGACGGGACAGCTAGAAACTATGGCTACACCTTC	CASSDGTARNYGYTF
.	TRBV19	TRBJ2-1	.	TGTGCCAGTAGTAGGGACACTTACAATGAGCAGTTCTTC	CASSRDTYNEQFF
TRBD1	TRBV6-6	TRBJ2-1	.	TGTGCCAGCAGCACAGGGGGAGTTGAGCAGTTCTTC	CASSTGGVEQFF
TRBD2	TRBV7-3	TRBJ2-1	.	TGTGCCAGCAGCCAGAGACTAGCGAATGAGCAGTTCTTC	CASSQRLANEQFF
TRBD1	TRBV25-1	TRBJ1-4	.	TGTGCCAGCAGTGCCGACAAACAGGGGGTACGTGAAAAACTGTTTTTT	CASSADKQGVREKLFF
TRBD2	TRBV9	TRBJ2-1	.	TGTGCCAGCAGCGCCGAACTAGCGGGGACCTACAATGAGCAGTTCTTC	CASSAELAGTYNEQFF
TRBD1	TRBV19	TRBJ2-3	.	TGTGCCAGTAGTATAGTGGGCGGGACAGGACACTCGGATACGCAGTATTTT	CASSIVGGTGHSDTQYF
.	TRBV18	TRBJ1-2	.	TGTGCCAGCTCACCACAGGAGGGTGACTATGGCTACACCTTC	CASSPQEGDYGYTF
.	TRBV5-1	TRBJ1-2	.	TGCGCCAGCAGCCTAACGGACAGCATCTATGGCTACACCTTC	CASSLTDSIYGYTF
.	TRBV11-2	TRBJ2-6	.	TGTGCCAGCAGCTTACTCGGAGGGGCGGTGGGTGGGGCCAACGTCCTGACTTTC	CASSLLGGAVGGANVLTF
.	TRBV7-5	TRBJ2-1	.	TGTGCCAGAAGCTCCCTAGCGACCCCCCGCCTTACATACAATGAGCAGTTCTTC	CARSSLATPRLTYNEQFF
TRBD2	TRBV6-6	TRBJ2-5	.	TGTGCCAGCAGATCAGGACTAGCGGGAGATGGTGAGACCCAGTACTTC	CASRSGLAGDGETQYF
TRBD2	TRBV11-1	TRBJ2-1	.	TGTGCCAGCAGCGCCAGGACTAGCGGGATCTACAATGAGCAGTTCTTC	CASSARTSGIYNEQFF
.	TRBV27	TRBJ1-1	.	TGTGCCAGCAGTCAATCAGGGTTGGAGGCTTTCTTT	CASSQSGLEAFF
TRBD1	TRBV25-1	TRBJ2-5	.	TGTGCCAGCAGTGCTCCGGGACAGGGGTCAGAGACCCAGTACTTC	CASSAPGQGSETQYF
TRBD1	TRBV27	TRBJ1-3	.	TGTGCCAGCAGTTTATCTGGACAGGGTTTTTCCTCTGGAAACACCATATATTTT	CASSLSGQGFSSGNTIYF
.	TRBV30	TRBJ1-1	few	TGTGCCTGGAGTGTACAGGAACAGGGAGCTTTCTTT	CAWSVQEQGAFF